Listed below are T cell receptor beta chains from one sample, sequenced in a study of beta chain features in type 1 diabetes. The data were produced by immunoSEQ multiplex PCR, yet TCRdb's version contains in-frame clones alone and is incomplete. The sample lists a few hundred thousand clones, 8.5% to 10% occurring once. The sample consisted of central memory CD4+ T cells from blood. These receptors all come from a man aged 25-45 years with type 1 diabetes. The CDR3 runs from the conserved cysteine through the conserved F or W. The D gene is left open where the match is weak. Only part of the rows carry a size: once, few, many, or a class if the clone is expanded.

V gene,clone size,J gene,D gene,CDR3 length,CDR3 DNA,CDR3 protein
TRBV9,-,TRBJ2-3,-,15,TGTGCCAGCAGCGTAGGCACAGCTAGCACAGATACGCAGTATTTT,CASSVGTASTDTQYF
TRBV10-1,-,TRBJ2-1,TRBD2,16,TGCGCCAGCAGTGCGGGGCTAGCGGGAGTGAAAAATGAGCAGTTCTTC,CASSAGLAGVKNEQFF
TRBV29-1,few,TRBJ2-3,-,13,TGCAGCGTTTCAGGGGCCGGGACAGATACGCAGTATTTT,CSVSGAGTDTQYF
TRBV21-1,-,TRBJ2-5,-,21,TGTGCCAGCAGCAGACGCCTTTCCGGGACAGGGGAGACGACAGGGGTTGAGACCCAGTACTTC,CASSRRLSGTGETTGVETQYF
TRBV9,few,TRBJ2-1,TRBD2,16,TGTGCCAGCAGCGTAACCCTAGCGGTCTCCTACAATGAGCAGTTCTTC,CASSVTLAVSYNEQFF
TRBV5-4,few,TRBJ2-7,TRBD1,16,TGTGCCAGCAGCTTGGAAGGACAGGGAGCCCCCTACGAGCAGTACTTC,CASSLEGQGAPYEQYF
TRBV9,-,TRBJ2-2,-,14,TGTGCCAGCAGCGTAGATTGGGTAACCGGGGAGCTGTTTTTT,CASSVDWVTGELFF
TRBV27,-,TRBJ2-1,TRBD1,16,TGTGCCAGCAGTCCTCAGACAGGGATTTCCTACAATGAGCAGTTCTTC,CASSPQTGISYNEQFF
TRBV5-1,-,TRBJ2-6,-,16,TGCGCCAGCAGCCCCGGACGGGGCTCTGGGGCCAACGTCCTGACTTTC,CASSPGRGSGANVLTF
TRBV7-9,-,TRBJ2-1,-,13,TGTGCCAGCATCCGGGGGACAGATAATGAGCAGTTCTTC,CASIRGTDNEQFF
TRBV7-2,few,TRBJ2-3,TRBD2,15,TGTGCCAGCGCCTGGGCGGGAGGAGGGACAGATACGCAGTATTTT,CASAWAGGGTDTQYF
TRBV27,-,TRBJ1-1,-,15,TGTGCCAGCATCCTAGGACGGGGGGTTGGGACTGAAGCTTTCTTT,CASILGRGVGTEAFF
TRBV11-2,-,TRBJ2-2,-,13,TGTGCCAGCAGCTTAGATGGGCAGCGGGAGCTGTTTTTT,CASSLDGQRELFF